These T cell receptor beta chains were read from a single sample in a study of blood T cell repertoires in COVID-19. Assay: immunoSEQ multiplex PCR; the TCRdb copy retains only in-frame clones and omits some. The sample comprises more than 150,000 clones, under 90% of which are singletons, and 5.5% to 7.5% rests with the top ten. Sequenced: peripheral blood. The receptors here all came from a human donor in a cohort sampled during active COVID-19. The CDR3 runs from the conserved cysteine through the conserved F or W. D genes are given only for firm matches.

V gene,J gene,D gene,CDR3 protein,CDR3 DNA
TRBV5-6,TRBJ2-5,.,CASSHETRMETQYF,TGTGCCAGCAGCCATGAGACTAGGATGGAGACCCAGTACTTC
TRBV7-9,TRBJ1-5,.,CASSLDSRPQHF,TGTGCCAGCAGCTTAGATAGCAGGCCCCAGCATTTT
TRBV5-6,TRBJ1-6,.,CASSLGQAIHNSPLHF,TGTGCCAGCAGCTTGGGACAGGCTATACATAATTCACCCCTCCACTTT
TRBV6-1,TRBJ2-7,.,CASSETGEQYF,TGTGCCAGCAGTGAAACGGGGGAGCAGTACTTC
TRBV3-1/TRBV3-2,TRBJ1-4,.,CASSQAGSQREKLFF,TGTGCCAGCAGCCAGGCAGGGTCACAAAGGGAAAAACTGTTTTTT
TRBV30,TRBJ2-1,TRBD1,CACSGQGEFFF,TGTGCCTGCTCAGGACAGGGAGAGTTTTTCTTC
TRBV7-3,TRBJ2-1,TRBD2,CASSSLGPAGGQRFF,TGTGCCAGCAGCTCCCTAGGTCCAGCGGGGGGGCAAAGATTCTTC
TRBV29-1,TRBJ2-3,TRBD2,CSVATSGVTDTQYF,TGCAGCGTCGCCACTAGCGGGGTAACAGATACGCAGTATTTT
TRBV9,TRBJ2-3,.,CASSAVPRADTQYF,TGTGCCAGCAGCGCCGTACCCAGGGCAGATACGCAGTATTTT
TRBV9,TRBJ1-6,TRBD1,CASSSHRDSPSALHF,TGTGCCAGCAGCTCCCATCGGGACAGTCCTTCGGCCCTCCACTTT
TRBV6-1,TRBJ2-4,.,CASSEAPRKEGQNIQYF,TGTGCCAGCAGTGAAGCCCCGAGGAAGGAGGGTCAAAACATTCAGTACTTC
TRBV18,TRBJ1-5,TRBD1,CASSPPGTGGRQPQHF,TGTGCCAGCTCACCCCCCGGGACAGGGGGCCGGCAGCCCCAGCATTTT
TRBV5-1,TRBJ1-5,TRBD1,CASSLTTGSNQPQHF,TGCGCCAGCAGCCTCACGACAGGGAGCAATCAGCCCCAGCATTTT
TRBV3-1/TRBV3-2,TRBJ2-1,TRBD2,CASSLLWKRGDNEQFF,TGTGCCAGCAGCCTTCTGTGGAAGCGGGGGGACAATGAGCAGTTCTTC